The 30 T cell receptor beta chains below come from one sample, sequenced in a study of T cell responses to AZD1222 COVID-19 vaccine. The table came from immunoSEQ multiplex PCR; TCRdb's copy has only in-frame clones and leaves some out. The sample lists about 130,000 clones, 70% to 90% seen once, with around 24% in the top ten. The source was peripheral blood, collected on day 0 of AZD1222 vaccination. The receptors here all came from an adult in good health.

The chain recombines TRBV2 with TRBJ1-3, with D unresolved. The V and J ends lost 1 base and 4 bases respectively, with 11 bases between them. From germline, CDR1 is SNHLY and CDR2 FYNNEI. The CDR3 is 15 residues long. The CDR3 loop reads CASSEDPKPGNTIYF. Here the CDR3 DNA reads TGTGCCAGCAGTGAAGATCCGAAACCGGGAAACACCATATATTTT.

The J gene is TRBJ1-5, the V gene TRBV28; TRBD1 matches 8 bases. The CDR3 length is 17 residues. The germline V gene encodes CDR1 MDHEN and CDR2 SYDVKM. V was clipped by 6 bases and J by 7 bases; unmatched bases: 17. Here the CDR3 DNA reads TGTGCCAGCAGCCCAAACAACCCCAGGGGGCGGGAGCAGCCCCAGCATTTT. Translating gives CASSPNNPRGREQPQHF.

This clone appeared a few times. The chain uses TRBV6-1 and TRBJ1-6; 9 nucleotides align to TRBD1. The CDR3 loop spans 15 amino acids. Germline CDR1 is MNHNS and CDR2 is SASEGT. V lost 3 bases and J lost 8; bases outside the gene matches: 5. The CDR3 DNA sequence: TGTGCCAGCAGTGACCAGGACAGGGGTGATTCACCCCTCCACTTT. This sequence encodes CASSDQDRGDSPLHF.

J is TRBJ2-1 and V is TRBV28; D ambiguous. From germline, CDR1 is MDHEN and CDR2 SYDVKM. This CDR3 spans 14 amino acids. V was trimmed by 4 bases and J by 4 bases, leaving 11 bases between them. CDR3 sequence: CASSSAGKYNEQFF. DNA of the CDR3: TGTGCCAGCAGTTCGGCCGGAAAGTACAATGAGCAGTTCTTC.

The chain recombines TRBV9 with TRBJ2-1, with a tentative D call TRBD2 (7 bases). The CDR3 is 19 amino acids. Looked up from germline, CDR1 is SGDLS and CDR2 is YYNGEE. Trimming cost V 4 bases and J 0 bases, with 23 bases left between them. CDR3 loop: CASSSQGSGETDSYNEQFF. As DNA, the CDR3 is TGTGCCAGCAGCTCCCAGGGGAGCGGGGAGACCGACTCCTACAATGAGCAGTTCTTC.

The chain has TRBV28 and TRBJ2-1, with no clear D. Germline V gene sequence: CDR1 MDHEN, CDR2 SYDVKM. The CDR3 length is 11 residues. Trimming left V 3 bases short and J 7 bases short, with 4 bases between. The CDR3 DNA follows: TGTGCCAGCAGTTTGAGAAATGAGCAGTTCTTC. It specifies CASSLRNEQFF.

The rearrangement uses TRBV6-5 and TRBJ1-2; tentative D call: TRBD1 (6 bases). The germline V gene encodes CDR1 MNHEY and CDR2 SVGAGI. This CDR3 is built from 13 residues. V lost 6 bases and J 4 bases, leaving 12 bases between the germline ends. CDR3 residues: CASSQKGVYGYTF. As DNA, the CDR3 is TGTGCCAGCAGCCAGAAGGGGGTCTATGGCTACACCTTC.

The chain's CDR3 is CASRATLLGYTF. CDR3 DNA sequence: TGTGCCAGCAGGGCGACTTTATTGGGCTACACCTTC. This rearrangement joins TRBV27 to TRBJ1-2, with D hard to call. Germline CDR1 reads MNHEY; CDR2 reads SMNVEV (reference sequence). This CDR3 contains 12 residues. V lost 6 bases and J 8 bases, leaving 13 bases between the germline ends.

The CDR3 DNA is TGTGCCAGCTCACGCCCGCCCACAGGGGGCGGTTCACCCCTCCACTTT. The encoded protein is CASSRPPTGGGSPLHF. V gene TRBV18 combines with J gene TRBJ1-6; 9 bases are shared with TRBD1. The germline V gene has CDR1 KGHSH and CDR2 LQKENI. The V gene end was trimmed by 4 bases and the J gene end by 9 bases; junction bases not matched to a gene: 10. CDR3 length: 16 residues.

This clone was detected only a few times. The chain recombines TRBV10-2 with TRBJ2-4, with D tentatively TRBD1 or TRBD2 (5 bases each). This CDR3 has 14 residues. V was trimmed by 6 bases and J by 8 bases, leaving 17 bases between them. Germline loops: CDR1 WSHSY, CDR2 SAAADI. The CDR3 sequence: CASSHSVRGDIQYF. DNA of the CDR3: TGCGCCAGCAGCCATTCGGTGAGGGGAGACATTCAGTACTTC.

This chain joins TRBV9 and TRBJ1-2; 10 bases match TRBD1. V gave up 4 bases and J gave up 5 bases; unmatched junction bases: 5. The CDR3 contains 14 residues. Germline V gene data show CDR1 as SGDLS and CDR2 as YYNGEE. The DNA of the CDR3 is TGTGCCAGCAGCAGAGCGGGACAGGGGTATGGCTACACCTTC. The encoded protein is CASSRAGQGYGYTF.

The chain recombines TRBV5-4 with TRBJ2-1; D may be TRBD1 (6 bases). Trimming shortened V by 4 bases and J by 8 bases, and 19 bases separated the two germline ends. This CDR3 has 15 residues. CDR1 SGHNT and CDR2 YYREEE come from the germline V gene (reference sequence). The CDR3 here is CASSEAGQGMYEQFF. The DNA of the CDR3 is TGTGCCAGCAGCGAGGCGGGCCAGGGGATGTATGAGCAGTTCTTC.

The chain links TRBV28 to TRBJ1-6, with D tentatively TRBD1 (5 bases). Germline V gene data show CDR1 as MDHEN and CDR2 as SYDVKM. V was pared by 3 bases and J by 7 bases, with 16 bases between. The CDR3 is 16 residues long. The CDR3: CASSFLSGSGNSPLHF. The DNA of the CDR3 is TGTGCCAGCAGTTTTCTTTCAGGGTCTGGGAATTCACCCCTCCACTTT.

CDR3 amino acids: CASRDRVNYGYTF. The CDR3 region has the DNA TGTGCCAGCAGAGACAGGGTTAACTATGGCTACACCTTC. The V call is TRBV25-1, the J call TRBJ1-2, with 7 bases lining up with TRBD1. Germline lookup yields CDR1 MGHDK and CDR2 SYGVNS. The CDR3 runs to 13 residues. J lost 1 base, V lost 6 bases, and 2 bases had no gene match.

Written as DNA, the CDR3 is TGTGCCAGCAGTGAAGGTTGGGCAGGGGAGAATGAGCAGTTCTTC. Encoded protein: CASSEGWAGENEQFF. The rearrangement links TRBV6-4 to TRBJ2-1; tentative D call: TRBD1 (6 bases). Trimming removed 3 bases from V and 7 bases from J, with 16 bases in between. Germline V CDR1 and CDR2: MRHNA, SNTAGT. The CDR3 is 15 residues long.

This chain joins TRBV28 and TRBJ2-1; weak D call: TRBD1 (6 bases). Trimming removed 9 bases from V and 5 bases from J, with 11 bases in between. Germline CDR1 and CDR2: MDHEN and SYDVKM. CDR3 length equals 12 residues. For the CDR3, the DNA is TGTGCCAGTAATTACAGGGACAATGAGCAGTTCTTC. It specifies CASNYRDNEQFF.

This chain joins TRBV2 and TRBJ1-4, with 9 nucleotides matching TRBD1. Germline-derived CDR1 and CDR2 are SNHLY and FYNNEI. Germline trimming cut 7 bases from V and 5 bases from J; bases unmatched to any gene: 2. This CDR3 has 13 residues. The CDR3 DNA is TGTGCCAGCATTGGACAGGGGAATGAAAAACTGTTTTTT. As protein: CASIGQGNEKLFF.

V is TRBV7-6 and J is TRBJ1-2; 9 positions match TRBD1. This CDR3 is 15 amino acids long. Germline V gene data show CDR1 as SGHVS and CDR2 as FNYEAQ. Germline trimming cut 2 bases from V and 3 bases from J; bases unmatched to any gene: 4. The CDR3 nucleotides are TGTGCCAGCAGCTTAAATGACAGGGGGTACTATGGCTACACCTTC. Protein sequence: CASSLNDRGYYGYTF.

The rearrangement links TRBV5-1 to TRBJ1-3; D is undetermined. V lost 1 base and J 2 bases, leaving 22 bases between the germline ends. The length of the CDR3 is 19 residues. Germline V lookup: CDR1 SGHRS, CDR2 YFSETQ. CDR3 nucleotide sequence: TGCGCCAGCAGCTTGTCTGGGAGTCGGAGCCTGGGTCCTGGAAACACCATATATTTT. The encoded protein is CASSLSGSRSLGPGNTIYF. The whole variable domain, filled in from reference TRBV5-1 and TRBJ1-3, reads KAGVTQTPRYLIKTRGQQVTLSCSPISGHRSVSWYQQTPGQGLQFLFEYFSETQRNKGNFPGRFSGRQFSNSRSEMNVSTLELGDSALYLCASSLSGSRSLGPGNTIYFGEGSWLTVV.

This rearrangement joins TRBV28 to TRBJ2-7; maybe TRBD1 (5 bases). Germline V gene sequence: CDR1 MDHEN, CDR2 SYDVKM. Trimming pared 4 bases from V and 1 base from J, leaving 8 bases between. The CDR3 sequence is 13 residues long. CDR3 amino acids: CASSYRWSYEQYF. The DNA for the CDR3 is TGTGCCAGCAGTTACAGGTGGTCCTACGAGCAGTACTTC.

The DNA of the CDR3 is TGTGCCAGCAAAATGAACACTGAAGCTTTCTTT. Its translation: CASKMNTEAFF. The chain uses TRBV7-2 and TRBJ1-1, with D unclear. The V gene lost 7 bases and the J gene lost 0 bases, with 3 bases spanning the gap. The CDR3 is 11 amino acids. Germline lookup yields CDR1 SGHTA and CDR2 FQGNSA.

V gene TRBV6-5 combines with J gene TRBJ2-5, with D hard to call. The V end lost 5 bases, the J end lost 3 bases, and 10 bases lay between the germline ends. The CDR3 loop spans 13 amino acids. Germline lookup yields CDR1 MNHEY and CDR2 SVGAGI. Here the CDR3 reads CASSTGPEETQYF. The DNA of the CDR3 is TGTGCCAGCAGTACCGGGCCAGAAGAGACCCAGTACTTC.

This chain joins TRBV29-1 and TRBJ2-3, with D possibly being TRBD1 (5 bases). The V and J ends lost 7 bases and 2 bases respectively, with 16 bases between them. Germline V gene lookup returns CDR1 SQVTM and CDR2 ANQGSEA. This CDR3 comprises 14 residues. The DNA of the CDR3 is TGCAGCGCCTCGGACAATCCGTACACAGATACGCAGTATTTT. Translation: CSASDNPYTDTQYF.

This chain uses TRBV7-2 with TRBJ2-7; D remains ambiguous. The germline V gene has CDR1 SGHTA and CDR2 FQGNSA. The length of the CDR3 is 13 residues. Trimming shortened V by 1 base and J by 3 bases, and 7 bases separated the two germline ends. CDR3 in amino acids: CASSLVTGYEQYF. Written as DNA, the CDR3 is TGTGCCAGCAGCTTAGTAACGGGCTACGAGCAGTACTTC.

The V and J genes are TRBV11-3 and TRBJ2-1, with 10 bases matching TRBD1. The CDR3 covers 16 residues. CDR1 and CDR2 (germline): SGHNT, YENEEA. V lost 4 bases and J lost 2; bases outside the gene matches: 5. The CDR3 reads CASSSTGTGAYNEQFF. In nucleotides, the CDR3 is TGTGCCAGCAGCTCCACCGGGACAGGGGCCTACAATGAGCAGTTCTTC.

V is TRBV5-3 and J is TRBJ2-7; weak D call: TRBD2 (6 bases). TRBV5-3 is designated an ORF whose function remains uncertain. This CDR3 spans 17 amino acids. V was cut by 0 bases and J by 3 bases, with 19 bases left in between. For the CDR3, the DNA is TGTGCCAGAAGCTTGGCCAATCGGAGGGGACGCGACTACGAGCAGTACTTC. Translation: CARSLANRRGRDYEQYF.

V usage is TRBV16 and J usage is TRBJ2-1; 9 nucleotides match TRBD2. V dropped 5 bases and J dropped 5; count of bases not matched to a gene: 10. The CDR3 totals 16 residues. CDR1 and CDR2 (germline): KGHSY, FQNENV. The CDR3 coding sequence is TGTGCCAGCAGCACCCGGGTGCTAGCGGGAAACAATGAGCAGTTCTTC. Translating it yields CASSTRVLAGNNEQFF.

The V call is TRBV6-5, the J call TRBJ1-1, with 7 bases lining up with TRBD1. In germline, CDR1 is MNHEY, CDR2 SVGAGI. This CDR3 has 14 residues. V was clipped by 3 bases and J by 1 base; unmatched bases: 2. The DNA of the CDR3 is TGTGCCAGCAGTTATCGGACAGGGAACACTGAAGCTTTCTTT. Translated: CASSYRTGNTEAFF.

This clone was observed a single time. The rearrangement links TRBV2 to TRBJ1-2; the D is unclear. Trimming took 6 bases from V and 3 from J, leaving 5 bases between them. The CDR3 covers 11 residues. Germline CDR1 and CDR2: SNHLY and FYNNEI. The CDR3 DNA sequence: TGTGCCAGCAGGGAGGACTATGGCTACACCTTC. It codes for CASREDYGYTF. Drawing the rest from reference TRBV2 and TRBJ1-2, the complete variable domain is EPEVTQTPSHQVTQMGQEVILRCVPISNHLYFYWYRQILGQKVEFLVSFYNNEISEKSEIFDDQFSVERPDGSNFTLKIRSTKLEDSAMYFCASREDYGYTFGSGTRLTVV.

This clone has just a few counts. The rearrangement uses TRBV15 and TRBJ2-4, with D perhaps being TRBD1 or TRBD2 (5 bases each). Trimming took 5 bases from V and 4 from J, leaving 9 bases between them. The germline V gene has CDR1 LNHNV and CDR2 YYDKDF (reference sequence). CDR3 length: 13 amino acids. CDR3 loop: CATSLGVKNIQYF. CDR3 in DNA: TGTGCCACCAGCCTGGGGGTGAAAAACATTCAGTACTTC.